Detailed here is one TCR beta chain. The data were taken from a study of T cells in Graves' hyperthyroidism and ophthalmopathy. The study left out patients who had uncontrolled infection, other autoimmune disease, pregnancy or lactation. Trimming cost V 5 bases and J 6 bases; bases outside gene matches: 0. The CDR3 is 12 amino acids. Germline CDR1 reads MNHEY; CDR2 reads SMNVEV (reference sequence). The source material, RNA transcripts, was used to amplify TCR beta CDR3 regions. HTBI primers drove first-round RT-PCR of the TCR CDR3. MiXCR, run by TCRdb on the multiplex PCR reads, gives a single entry per CDR3 protein. This table has 550,000 to 650,000 distinct CDR3 sequences, about 14% appearing once.

The TCR comes from a middle-aged woman with Graves' hyperthyroidism. The rearrangement uses TRBV27 and TRBJ2-2; TRBD1 agrees at 7 bases. Material: blood. Here the CDR3 DNA reads TGTGCCAGCAGTCAGGGGGCCGGGGAGCTGTTTTTT. This sequence encodes CASSQGAGELFF.